These T cell receptor beta chains were read from a single sample in a study of identical twins. TCRdb reanalysed the 5' RACE reads using MiXCR and keeps one entry per CDR3 protein. The repertoire has roughly 1,500,000 distinct CDR3 sequences, less than 40% of them found once; the top ten carry under 0.35%. The sample consisted of cord blood. These receptors were collected from a newborn girl in good health. CDR3s include the opening cysteine and the closing phenylalanine or tryptophan. A D gene is named only where the DNA matches it firmly. Some rows have no size entry. The others give once, few or many, or a class for an expanded clone.

TRBJ2-5 . once 18 TRBV14 CASSQDPWGTRVGSTQYF TGTGCCAGCAGCCAAGATCCCTGGGGAACAAGAGTAGGTTCGACCCAGTACTTC
TRBJ1-2 TRBD1 few 14 TRBV3-1 CASSQDPGGGGYTF TGTGCCAGCAGCCAAGACCCAGGGGGGGGAGGCTACACCTTC
TRBJ1-5 . . 16 TRBV28 CASSLWAGARNQPQHF TGTGCCAGCAGTTTATGGGCAGGGGCCCGCAATCAGCCCCAGCATTTT
TRBJ2-5 TRBD2 few 14 TRBV27 CASHRGGAQETQYF TGTGCCAGCCACCGGGGGGGAGCCCAAGAGACCCAGTACTTC
TRBJ2-2 TRBD1 few 15 TRBV6-6 CASTQTGIGTGELFF TGTGCCAGCACCCAGACAGGGATCGGCACCGGGGAGCTGTTTTTT
TRBJ1-3 . . 16 TRBV11-2 CASSLVDRFPGNTIYF TGTGCCAGCAGCTTAGTTGACAGGTTTCCCGGAAACACCATATATTTT
TRBJ2-7 TRBD1 . 15 TRBV4-2 CASSLVGQGINEQYF TGTGCCAGCAGCCTAGTGGGACAGGGGATCAACGAGCAGTACTTC
TRBJ2-1 . . 14 TRBV20-1 CSASCCSSYNEQFF TGCAGTGCTAGTTGCTGCAGCTCCTACAATGAGCAGTTCTTC
TRBJ2-5 . few 14 TRBV20-1 CSARLTPGQETQYF TGCAGTGCTAGGCTAACCCCTGGCCAAGAGACCCAGTACTTC
TRBJ2-4 TRBD2 . 16 TRBV9 CASSSQGGLAKSIQYF TGTGCCAGCAGCTCCCAGGGAGGGTTAGCCAAAAGCATTCAGTACTTC
TRBJ2-7 . few 15 TRBV5-1 CASSPYPLGANEQYF TGCGCCAGCAGCCCTTACCCCCTAGGTGCCAATGAGCAGTACTTC
TRBJ1-5 TRBD1 . 15 TRBV6-5 CATRGQAYSNQPQHF TGTGCCACCCGCGGACAGGCCTATAGCAATCAGCCCCAGCATTTT
TRBJ2-1 . . 15 TRBV20-1 CSARDRSESSNEQFF TGCAGTGCTAGAGATCGGAGCGAGTCCAGCAATGAGCAGTTCTTC
TRBJ2-3 TRBD2 many 16 TRBV10-3 CAISPGLAPSTDTQYF TGTGCCATCAGCCCGGGACTAGCGCCTAGCACAGATACGCAGTATTTT
TRBJ1-6 . . 14 TRBV20-1 CSARGRVTGPYAHF TGCAGTGCTAGAGGGCGCGTAACAGGGCCGTATGCCCACTTT
TRBJ1-5 TRBD1 . 16 TRBV20-1 CSARAHRGPSNQPQHF TGCAGTGCTAGAGCCCACAGGGGGCCCTCTAATCAGCCCCAGCATTTT
TRBJ2-3 . few 15 TRBV21-1 CASSKLGSGTDTQYF TGTGCCAGCAGCAAACTTGGTAGCGGCACAGATACGCAGTATTTT
TRBJ2-7 . . 14 TRBV4-2 CASRRRSSYNEQYF TGTGCCAGCAGGAGGAGGAGCTCCTACAATGAGCAGTACTTC
TRBJ2-1 . few 12 TRBV29-1 CSVRMGSNEQFF TGCAGCGTTCGGATGGGGAGTAATGAGCAGTTCTTC
TRBJ1-1 TRBD1 . 15 TRBV5-1 CACDLQGGLGTEAFF TGCGCCTGTGACTTGCAGGGGGGCTTAGGGACTGAAGCTTTCTTT
TRBJ2-4 TRBD2 few 15 TRBV7-2 CASSLGLAGGGIQYF TGTGCCAGCAGCTTAGGACTAGCGGGGGGCGGCATTCAGTACTTC
TRBJ1-6 . . 13 TRBV21-1 CASRGRVGSPLHF TGTGCCAGCAGGGGCAGGGTCGGTTCACCCCTCCACTTT
TRBJ2-7 . . 17 TRBV7-9 CASSLEFSDRRSYEQYF TGTGCCAGCAGCTTAGAGTTTTCGGACCGGCGCTCCTACGAGCAGTACTTC
TRBJ2-5 . few 14 TRBV3-1 CASSQASRQETQYF TGTGCCAGCAGCCAAGCCTCTCGCCAAGAGACCCAGTACTTC
TRBJ2-5 . few 15 TRBV6-1 CASSEQASVGETQYF TGTGCCAGCAGTGAACAGGCTAGCGTAGGAGAGACCCAGTACTTC
TRBJ1-2 . . 13 TRBV7-2 CASSIRGTYGYTF TGTGCCAGCAGCATCAGGGGAACCTATGGCTACACCTTC
TRBJ2-7 TRBD2 . 14 TRBV18 CASSPSSGLYEQYF TGTGCCAGCTCACCATCTAGCGGGTTATACGAGCAGTACTTC
TRBJ2-7 . few 12 TRBV28 CASRRQYYEQYF TGTGCCAGCAGGCGACAGTACTACGAGCAGTACTTC
TRBJ2-1 . many 16 TRBV4-1 CASSQGSRGPFNEQFF TGCGCCAGCAGCCAAGGAAGTCGGGGCCCTTTCAATGAGCAGTTCTTC
TRBJ2-1 TRBD2 few 14 TRBV14 CASRGTRHYNEQFF TGTGCCAGCCGCGGGACTAGGCACTACAATGAGCAGTTCTTC
TRBJ2-7 . . 13 TRBV20-1 CSASYSATYEQYF TGCAGTGCTAGTTACAGCGCAACCTACGAGCAGTACTTC
TRBJ2-1 TRBD2 few 16 TRBV27 CASIRIAGGSYNEQFF TGTGCCAGCATCCGGATTGCGGGGGGAAGTTACAATGAGCAGTTCTTC
TRBJ2-4 TRBD1 . 15 TRBV25-1 CASTKGAPTYNEQYF TGTGCCAGCACAAAGGGGGCGCCGACTTACAATGAGCAGTACTTC
TRBJ2-3 TRBD2 . 16 TRBV3-1 CASGQVSGGLTDTQYF TGTGCCAGCGGCCAAGTTAGCGGGGGCCTTACAGATACGCAGTATTTT
TRBJ2-1 . . 15 TRBV10-3 CAISESQGSYNEQFF TGTGCCATCAGTGAGTCACAGGGCTCCTACAATGAGCAGTTCTTC
TRBJ2-7 . few 12 TRBV12-3/TRBV12-4 CASTVQGNEQYF TGTGCCAGCACCGTTCAGGGGAACGAGCAGTACTTC
TRBJ1-2 . many 12 TRBV20-1 CSARTKNYGYTF TGCAGTGCTAGAACGAAGAACTATGGCTACACCTTC
TRBJ2-3 TRBD2 . 17 TRBV12-3/TRBV12-4 CASSLAIISGGADAQYF TGTGCCAGCAGTTTAGCAATTATTAGCGGGGGAGCAGATGCGCAGTATTTT
TRBJ2-7 . . 15 TRBV21-1 CASSKAGVDSYEQYF TGTGCCAGCAGCAAAGCCGGGGTTGACTCCTACGAGCAGTACTTC
TRBJ2-7 . . 15 TRBV20-1 CSAILLAPNNDEQYF TGCAGTGCTATCCTCCTAGCCCCCAATAACGACGAGCAGTACTTC
TRBJ2-3 TRBD2 . 13 TRBV12-3/TRBV12-4 CASSRSSGGLAYF TGTGCCAGCAGTCGATCTAGCGGGGGGCTTGCGTATTTT
TRBJ2-3 . . 11 TRBV3-1 CASSGSNTQYF TGTGCCAGCAGCGGGTCGAATACGCAGTATTTT
TRBJ2-4 TRBD2 many 14 TRBV12-3/TRBV12-4 CAIAGALAKNIQYF TGTGCCATAGCGGGGGCCCTAGCCAAAAACATTCAGTACTTC
TRBJ1-5 TRBD1 . 17 TRBV12-3/TRBV12-4 CASSPGQGATSNQPQHF TGTGCCAGCAGTCCGGGACAGGGGGCAACTAGCAATCAGCCCCAGCATTTT
TRBJ1-5 . few 19 TRBV21-1 CASSKGGGAIGYSNQPQHF TGTGCCAGCAGCAAAGGAGGGGGGGCGATAGGGTATAGCAATCAGCCCCAGCATTTT